The T cell receptor beta chain described here comes from a study of T cell responses to AZD1222 COVID-19 vaccine. The protocol was immunoSEQ multiplex PCR, while the TCRdb copy is restricted to in-frame clones and leaves out a portion. The data contain approximately 110,000 clones, about 93% of them singletons. The germline CDR1 and CDR2 sequences are LNHDA and SQIVND (reference sequence). Trimming removed 7 bases at V and 5 bases at J, with 18 bases between. The length of the CDR3 is 15 residues. The J gene is TRBJ1-5, the V gene TRBV19; TRBD1 is a possible D gene (5 bases). Source: peripheral blood, taken on day 0 of AZD1222 vaccination. The receptor was isolated from an adult in good health. The CDR3 DNA is TGTGCCAGTAATCTCTTGGGGACGGGCCATCAGCCCCAGCATTTT. It is translated as CASNLLGTGHQPQHF.